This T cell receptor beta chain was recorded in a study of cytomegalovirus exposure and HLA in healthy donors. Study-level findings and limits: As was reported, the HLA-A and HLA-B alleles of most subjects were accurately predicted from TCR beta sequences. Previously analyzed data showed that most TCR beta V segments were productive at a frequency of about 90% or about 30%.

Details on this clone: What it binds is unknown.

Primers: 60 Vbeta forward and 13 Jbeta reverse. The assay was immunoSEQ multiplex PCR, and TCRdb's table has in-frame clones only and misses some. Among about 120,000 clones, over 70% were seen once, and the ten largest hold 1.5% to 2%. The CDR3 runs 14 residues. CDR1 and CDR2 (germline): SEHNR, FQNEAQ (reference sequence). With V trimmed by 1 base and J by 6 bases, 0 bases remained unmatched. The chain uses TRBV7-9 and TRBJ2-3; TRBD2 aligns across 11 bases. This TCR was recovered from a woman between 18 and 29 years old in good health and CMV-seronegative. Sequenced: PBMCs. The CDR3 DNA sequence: TGTGCCAGCAGCTTAGGGACTAGCGGGGATACGCAGTATTTT. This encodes CASSLGTSGDTQYF.